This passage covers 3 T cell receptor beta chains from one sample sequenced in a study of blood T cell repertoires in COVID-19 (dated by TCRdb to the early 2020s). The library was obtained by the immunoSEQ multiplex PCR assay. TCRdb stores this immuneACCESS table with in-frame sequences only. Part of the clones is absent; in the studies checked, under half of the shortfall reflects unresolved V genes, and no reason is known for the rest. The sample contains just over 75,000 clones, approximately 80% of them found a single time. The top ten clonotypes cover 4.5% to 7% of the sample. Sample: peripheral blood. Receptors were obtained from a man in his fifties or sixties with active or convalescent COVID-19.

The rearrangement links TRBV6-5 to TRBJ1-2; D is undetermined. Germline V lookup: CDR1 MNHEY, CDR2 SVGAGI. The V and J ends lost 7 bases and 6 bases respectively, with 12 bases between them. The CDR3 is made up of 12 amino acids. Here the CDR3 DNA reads TGTGCCAGCACCCACGCAACGGATGGCTACACCTTC. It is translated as CASTHATDGYTF.

CDR3 bases: TGTGCCAGCAGTCCAGCCTCGACAGGCGGCTACACCTTC. This encodes CASSPASTGGYTF. The chain has TRBV12-3 or TRBV12-4 and TRBJ1-2; possibly TRBD1 for D (6 bases). The CDR3 consists of 13 residues. V was shortened by 5 bases and J by 8 bases, with 15 bases between the two germline ends.

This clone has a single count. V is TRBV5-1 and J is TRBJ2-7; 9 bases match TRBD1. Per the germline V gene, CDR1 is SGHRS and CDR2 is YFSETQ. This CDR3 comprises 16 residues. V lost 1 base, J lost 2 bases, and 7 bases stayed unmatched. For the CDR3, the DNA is TGCGCCAGCAGCTTGCCCGGGACAGGGATGCCCTACGAGCAGTACTTC. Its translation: CASSLPGTGMPYEQYF.